This is a list of T cell receptor beta chains from one sample in a study of T cell changes during pregnancy in multiple sclerosis. Sequencing was performed with immunoSEQ multiplex PCR; in TCRdb, only in-frame clones are kept and a portion is missing. The data show tens of thousands of clones, with roughly nine tenths seen just once and approximately 3% held by the top ten. Sequenced material: CD8+ T cells from peripheral blood mononuclear cells, taken before pregnancy. The source is a female donor with multiple sclerosis, enrolled in a pregnancy study. CDR3s include the opening cysteine and the closing phenylalanine or tryptophan. Each record gives: V gene, CDR3 protein.

>TRBV7-3
CASSLLAGGEGWDTQYF
>TRBV2
CASSPWTSGGLYNEQFF
>TRBV27
CASSLDRGTQYF
>TRBV5-6
CASSFGGAGAQYF
>TRBV4-1
CASSQAGNTEAFF
>TRBV5-4
CASSLRTSGGRYDTGELFF
>TRBV9
CASSPLTGTEAFF
>TRBV13
CASSPPVPGYEEQYF
>TRBV5-1
CASSWDSPNYGYTF
>TRBV2
CASDSGGIAGQFF
>TRBV4-1
CASSQVTRTGLNEQFF
>TRBV4-1
CASSQTGGTDTQYF
>TRBV11-2
CASSLEFAGEQYF
>TRBV5-6
CASSLVRPVTGYTF
>TRBV5-6
CASSLVAASYEQYF
>TRBV27
CASSYRQGNGNQPQHF
>TRBV5-1
CASNSFGGRQETQYF
>TRBV29-1
CSVEDSENYGYTF
>TRBV13
CASSSPGATYEQYF
>TRBV10-3
CAIRGTENTEAFF
>TRBV6-1
CASLGQGRNNEQFF
>TRBV5-4
CASRSGAYNEQFF
>TRBV9
CASSVLPPGGDGNTIYF
>TRBV7-9
CASSSRESGNTDTQYF
>TRBV6-6
CASSSSGGGDNEKLFF
>TRBV19
CASSPRDSVSYEQYF
>TRBV7-2
CASSLVENEAFF
>TRBV19
CASRVWGPDQPQHF
>TRBV13
CASSSRQGLSLEQYF
>TRBV4-3
CASSQGLGGSYNEQFF
>TRBV9
CASSPEGASYNEQFF
>TRBV9
CASSVGDYKETQYF
>TRBV6-5
CASSPDRPRNIQYF
>TRBV10-1
CASSPEVAKTLGGQFF
>TRBV18
CASSPPQGAPMQQYF
>TRBV7-2
CASSFQENTEAFF
>TRBV29-1
CSVGGVGNTIYF
>TRBV13
CASSPRGDRGQYGYTF
>TRBV27
CASRRDTSNTEAFF
>TRBV19
CASNPGLAGGTSTDTQYF
>TRBV21-1
CASSSTATTSYEQYF
>TRBV18
CASSLRTADEQYF
>TRBV11-2
CASSLGQGIAGELFF